This T cell receptor beta chain was obtained from a study of blood T cell repertoires in COVID-19. For the study at large: Material from acute and convalescent COVID-19 was sourced from the United States, Italy and Spain. PBMCs, B-cell-depleted T cells, or T cells were the source of the cDNA or gDNA that made up the material.

Per the authors' pipeline: Amplified reference gene primers provided the basis for estimating nucleated cell counts. The repertoire was sequenced with immunoSEQ multiplex PCR; TCRdb's copy has only in-frame clones and lacks some. D and trimming come from the DNA, and the V and J calls and clone size come from that table. The sample has approximately 140,000 clones; around 76% are singletons. The CDR3 is made up of 14 amino acids. Germline values: CDR1 MNHNS, CDR2 SASEGT. Trimming cost V 2 bases and J 4 bases, with 11 bases left between them. This clone was detected once. The TCR comes from an elderly man with acute or convalescent COVID-19. The V call is TRBV6-1, the J call TRBJ1-2, with D possibly being TRBD1 (5 bases). The sample comprised peripheral blood. CDR3 in amino acids: CASSERGRFYGYTF. The DNA of the CDR3 is TGTGCCAGCAGTGAAAGGGGCAGGTTCTATGGCTACACCTTC.